The sequence of this T cell receptor (beta chain) was determined in a study of blood T cell repertoires in COVID-19. Across the study: Acute-phase and convalescent COVID-19 samples originated in the United States, Italy and Spain.

Repertoires were generated with immunoSEQ multiplex PCR, while TCRdb's copy carries only in-frame clones and drops some. The data contain 110,000 to 150,000 clones, 79% of them seen just once; the ten biggest clones take up less than 5%. The Seattle site enrolled patients during active infection and followed them longitudinally. Germline V gives CDR1 SNHLY, CDR2 FYNNEI. The CDR3 sequence is 14 residues long. The V segment lost 5 bases and the J segment 2 bases; nucleotides outside the gene matches: 3. Sequencing used peripheral blood. The chain carries TRBV2 and TRBJ1-5, with 7 nucleotides matching TRBD1. The origin of this receptor is a woman in her 70s with COVID-19, enrolled during active disease. CDR3 region: CASSYGQGNQPQHF. The DNA for the CDR3 is TGTGCCAGCAGTTACGGACAGGGCAATCAGCCCCAGCATTTT.